Following are 24 T cell receptor beta chains from one sample sequenced in a study of blood T cell repertoires in COVID-19. The data were produced by immunoSEQ multiplex PCR, yet TCRdb's version contains in-frame clones alone and is incomplete. The data contain 240,000 or so clones, about 70% of them singletons. The sequenced material came from peripheral blood. The receptors here all came from a woman older than 75 with acute or convalescent COVID-19.

CDR3 region: CSVVPGGSFPNYGYTF. The CDR3 coding sequence is TGCAGCGTCGTTCCAGGGGGCTCATTCCCTAACTATGGCTACACCTTC. The chain is built from TRBV29-1 and TRBJ1-2, with 8 bases aligning to TRBD1. CDR1 is SQVTM and CDR2 is ANQGSEA in the germline V gene. J gave up 0 bases and V 6 bases, and 12 bases lay outside the gene matches. This CDR3 contains 16 residues.

This chain uses TRBV20-1 with TRBJ1-2, with D possibly TRBD1 on 5 matching bases. The germline CDR1 and CDR2 sequences are DFQATT and SNEGSKA (reference sequence). With 1 base removed from V and 5 bases from J, the gap between germline ends came to 5 bases. The CDR3 length is 11 residues. For the CDR3, the DNA is TGCAGTGCTAGAGCAGGGTATGGCTACACCTTC. Translated: CSARAGYGYTF.

The chain links TRBV10-1 to TRBJ2-3; D possibly corresponds to TRBD1 (5 bases). The CDR3 spans 15 residues. Deletions cut 3 bases from V and 3 bases from J, with 13 bases between. Germline V gene sequence: CDR1 WNHNN, CDR2 SYGVQD (reference sequence). CDR3: CASSEGRVGTDTQYF. In DNA, the CDR3 is TGCGCCAGCAGTGAAGGCAGGGTGGGGACAGATACGCAGTATTTT.

V is TRBV2 and J is TRBJ1-2; 10 nucleotides align to TRBD1. The CDR3 is 15 residues long. CDR1 is SNHLY, CDR2 FYNNEI, per germline. V was pared by 6 bases and J by 4 bases, with 8 bases of the junction left unmatched. For the CDR3, the DNA is TGTGCCAGCAGCGAGAGACAGGGGGCCGGCTATGGCTACACCTTC. It encodes CASSERQGAGYGYTF.

V is TRBV15 and J is TRBJ1-4, with D possibly being TRBD1 (6 bases). The CDR3 loop spans 16 amino acids. Germline V gene data show CDR1 as LNHNV and CDR2 as YYDKDF (reference sequence). V dropped 2 bases and J dropped 7 bases, with 17 bases sitting between them. CDR3 DNA sequence: TGTGCCACCAGCAGATCAAGGACAGTGTGGGGTGAAAAACTGTTTTTT. Its protein product is CATSRSRTVWGEKLFF.

The chain links TRBV3-1 (or the pseudogene TRBV3-2) to TRBJ1-6; 9 positions match TRBD1. V lost 5 bases, J lost 9 bases, and 8 bases stayed unmatched. The CDR3 runs to 15 residues. Germline values: CDR1 LGHDT, CDR2 YNNKEL (reference sequence). The CDR3 reads CASSSGQGLRSPLHF. In nucleotides, the CDR3 is TGTGCCAGCAGCTCGGGACAGGGATTACGTTCACCCCTCCACTTT.

CDR3 protein: CASSQEGGRRDTQYF. Here the CDR3 DNA reads TGTGCCAGCAGCCAAGAGGGGGGGAGAAGGGATACGCAGTATTTT. J is TRBJ2-3 and V is TRBV4-2; 7 bases match TRBD2. CDR3 length equals 15 residues. J gave up 6 bases and V 0 bases, and 6 bases lay outside the gene matches. From germline, CDR1 is LGHNA and CDR2 YNFKEQ.

The chain carries TRBV6-5 and TRBJ2-1, with TRBD2 matching 11 bases. This CDR3 comprises 15 residues. The V gene's germline CDR1 is MNHEY and CDR2 SVGAGI. With 6 bases clipped from V and 6 bases from J, the junction kept 7 bases outside the gene matches. As DNA, the CDR3 is TGTGCCAGCAGCAAAACTAGCGGGGGACGCAATGAGCAGTTCTTC. Protein product: CASSKTSGGRNEQFF.

The CDR3 coding sequence is TGTGCCTGGAGTCCTCCGGGGGGGTCCTACGAGCAGTACTTC. It encodes CAWSPPGGSYEQYF. This rearrangement joins TRBV30 to TRBJ2-7; 8 bases agree with TRBD2. Germline CDR1 GTSNPN, CDR2 SVGIG (reference sequence). The length of the CDR3 is 14 residues. V gave up 2 bases and J gave up 1 base; unmatched junction bases: 4.

This clone was observed a single time. The chain employs TRBV10-3 and TRBJ1-2, with TRBD1 matching 7 bases. With V trimmed by 3 bases and J by 3 bases, 1 base remained unmatched. Per the germline V gene, CDR1 is ENHRY and CDR2 is SYGVKD. CDR3 length: 13 amino acids. CDR3 in DNA: TGTGCCATCAGTGAAGGGGGCTACTATGGCTACACCTTC. Its protein product is CAISEGGYYGYTF.

This CDR3 is CSVQPGPTEAFF. CDR3 DNA: TGCAGCGTTCAACCTGGGCCCACTGAAGCTTTCTTT. The chain is built from TRBV29-1 and TRBJ1-1, with unresolved D. The CDR3 has 12 residues. Germline-derived CDR1 and CDR2 are SQVTM and ANQGSEA. Trimming shortened V by 5 bases and J by 4 bases, and 11 bases separated the two germline ends.

This rearrangement joins TRBV11-2 to TRBJ2-3, with 7 bases lining up with TRBD2. Germline values: CDR1 SGHAT, CDR2 FQNNGV. This CDR3 spans 15 amino acids. V was pared by 1 base and J by 4 bases, with 5 bases of the junction left unmatched. CDR3 in DNA: TGTGCCAGCAGCTTAGCGGCTAGCGGAGCAGATACGCAGTATTTT. It specifies CASSLAASGADTQYF.

This chain uses TRBV5-6 with TRBJ2-1; D gene ambiguous. The CDR3 is 12 amino acids. Germline values: CDR1 SGHDT, CDR2 YYEEEE. The V and J ends lost 1 base and 10 bases respectively, with 9 bases between them. The CDR3 DNA is TGTGCCAGCAGCTTGTATGAGGTCGAGCAGTTCTTC. Translating gives CASSLYEVEQFF.

This chain connects TRBV10-3 to TRBJ1-3; a weak D match, TRBD1 (5 bases). The length of the CDR3 is 15 residues. The V end was cut by 2 bases, the J end by 2 bases, with 10 bases between. The germline gives CDR1 ENHRY, CDR2 SYGVKD. This CDR3 reads CAISEGDYTGNTIYF. Written as DNA, the CDR3 is TGTGCCATCAGTGAGGGGGACTACACTGGAAACACCATATATTTT.

As regards this clone: The same CDR3 also results from other DNA sequences found in this sample. V is TRBV7-2 and J is TRBJ2-2; 9 positions match TRBD2. V was pared by 2 bases and J by 3 bases, with 7 bases of the junction left unmatched. The CDR3 extends over 17 amino acids. Germline assignment: CDR1 SGHTA and CDR2 FQGNSA. CDR3 sequence: CASSLKAGGRHTGELFF. In nucleotides, the CDR3 is TGTGCCAGCAGCTTAAAGGCGGGGGGGCGTCACACCGGGGAGCTGTTTTTT. Drawing the rest from reference TRBV7-2 and TRBJ2-2, the complete variable domain is GAGVSQSPSNKVTEKGKDVELRCDPISGHTALYWYRQSLGQGLEFLIYFQGNSAPDKSGLPSDRFSAERTGGSVSTLTIQRTQQEDSAVYLCASSLKAGGRHTGELFFGEGSRLTVL.

This chain connects TRBV29-1 to TRBJ1-2; tentatively, D is TRBD1 (6 bases). CDR1 and CDR2 from the germline V gene are SQVTM and ANQGSEA. V lost 6 bases and J lost 4, with 18 bases in between. This CDR3 has 14 amino acids. For the CDR3, the DNA is TGCAGCGTGGAGCCAGAGGGGGTGAGCTATGGCTACACCTTC. It encodes CSVEPEGVSYGYTF.

This chain connects TRBV4-2 to TRBJ1-3, with D perhaps TRBD1 (5 bases). CDR1 is LGHNA and CDR2 is YNFKEQ in the germline V gene. The V and J ends lost 0 bases and 8 bases respectively, with 14 bases between them. The CDR3 contains 15 residues. The CDR3 DNA is TGTGCCAGCAGCCAAGACAGGGCTTCGGTATACACCATATATTTT. Translation gives CASSQDRASVYTIYF.

The chain joins TRBV5-6 to TRBJ1-5; TRBD1 matches at 7 bases. Germline trimming cut 5 bases from V and 5 bases from J; bases unmatched to any gene: 22. Germline V gene sequence: CDR1 SGHDT, CDR2 YYEEEE. The CDR3 has 19 residues. DNA of the CDR3: TGTGCCAGCAGTTCCTCCCGCAGGGGGACAAGCGGAGGGCATCAGCCCCAGCATTTT. As protein: CASSSSRRGTSGGHQPQHF.

This clone has just a few counts. The CDR3 bases are TGTGCCAGCAGTGGCGTGGATAGCGGGGGTCACGAGCAGTACTTC. It specifies CASSGVDSGGHEQYF. V usage is TRBV2 and J usage is TRBJ2-7; 9 bases line up with TRBD2. Trimming removed 4 bases from V and 5 bases from J; junction bases left unmatched: 9. This CDR3 is 15 amino acids long. Germline lookup yields CDR1 SNHLY and CDR2 FYNNEI.

Details on this clone: One junction end disagrees with the germline gene, perhaps due to a read error. The rearrangement uses TRBV2 and TRBJ1-4; 10 bases line up with TRBD1. CDR1 and CDR2 from the germline V gene are SNHLY and FYNNEI. The CDR3 length is 12 residues. CDR3 in DNA: TGTGCCAGCAGTGGGAGTGGACAGGGGGAGCTTTTT. Its translation: CASSGSGQGELF.

This chain connects TRBV11-2 to TRBJ2-7; 9 bases map to TRBD1. J was trimmed by 7 bases and V by 1 base; bases with no gene match: 5. CDR3 size: 14 residues. In germline, CDR1 is SGHAT, CDR2 FQNNGV. The CDR3 region is CASSLGDRVREQYF. The CDR3 region has the DNA TGTGCCAGCAGCTTAGGGGACAGGGTGAGAGAGCAGTACTTC. Together with reference TRBV11-2 and TRBJ2-7, the CDR3 gives the full variable domain: EAGVAQSPRYKIIEKRQSVAFWCNPISGHATLYWYQQILGQGPKLLIQFQNNGVVDDSQLPKDRFSAERLKGVDSTLKIQPAKLEDSAVYLCASSLGDRVREQYFGPGTRLTVT.

This clone has just a few counts. The gene calls are TRBV2 and TRBJ1-2, with D possibly being TRBD1 (5 bases). In germline, CDR1 is SNHLY, CDR2 FYNNEI. V lost 6 bases, J lost 6 bases, and 8 bases lay in between. This CDR3 region has 11 residues. CDR3: CASRTDDGYTF. The CDR3, as DNA: TGTGCCAGCAGGACAGACGATGGCTACACCTTC.

The chain has TRBV6-6 and TRBJ2-2; 9 bases map to TRBD2. Germline CDR1 reads MNHNY; CDR2 reads SVGAGI (reference sequence). CDR3 length equals 17 residues. V shed 5 bases, J shed 8 bases, and the junction held 15 bases outside the gene matches. The CDR3 reads CASSPGRLLAGLGELFF. For the CDR3, the DNA is TGTGCCAGCAGTCCCGGGAGATTGCTAGCGGGACTAGGGGAGCTGTTTTTT.

V is TRBV30 and J is TRBJ2-5; D remains ambiguous. The CDR3 spans 14 residues. The germline V and J ends were trimmed by 1 base and 7 bases, with 16 bases remaining between them. Per germline, CDR1 GTSNPN and CDR2 SVGIG (reference sequence). CDR3 in DNA: TGTGCCTGGAGTGAGCACGGAAGTACGGGGACCCAGTACTTC. Its protein is CAWSEHGSTGTQYF.